These 25 T cell receptor beta chains were all obtained from the same sample, sequenced in a study of blood T cell repertoires in COVID-19. Profiled with immunoSEQ multiplex PCR; TCRdb holds only in-frame clones, not every one. The sample includes 110,000 to 150,000 clones, over 75% of them seen just once. Sequenced sample: peripheral blood. Every receptor here comes from a human donor in a cohort sampled during active COVID-19.

V gene TRBV19 combines with J gene TRBJ2-5, with a weak D call TRBD2 (5 bases). The CDR3 length is 14 residues. CDR1 and CDR2 (germline): LNHDA, SQIVND (reference sequence). Trimming took 3 bases from V and 2 from J, leaving 10 bases between them. In nucleotides, the CDR3 is TGTGCCAGTAGTATGCACAAGCGGCAAGAGACCCAGTACTTC. Translated, it gives CASSMHKRQETQYF.

V is TRBV19 and J is TRBJ2-1; 8 positions match TRBD1. V dropped 5 bases and J dropped 8; count of bases not matched to a gene: 14. Germline CDR1 LNHDA, CDR2 SQIVND (reference sequence). There are 16 residues in the CDR3. The CDR3, as DNA: TGTGCCAGTAGTGCGGGCCTGACAGGGGATTCGGATGAGCAGTTCTTC. It codes for CASSAGLTGDSDEQFF.

CDR3 region: CASRRADRGNYGYTF. The CDR3 DNA is TGTGCCAGCAGAAGAGCGGACAGGGGGAACTATGGCTACACCTTC. The V call is TRBV7-9, the J call TRBJ1-2; 10 bases match TRBD1. The V and J ends lost 6 bases and 2 bases, in that order; junction bases with no gene match: 6. This CDR3 has 15 residues. Per germline, CDR1 SEHNR and CDR2 FQNEAQ (reference sequence).

The V call is TRBV7-2, the J call TRBJ1-5, with TRBD1 matching 7 bases. CDR3 length: 14 residues. Losses at the gene ends were 6 bases for V and 4 bases for J; bases not matched to a gene: 6. Germline V CDR1 and CDR2: SGHTA, FQGNSA. The CDR3: CASRDAGGNQPQHF. The CDR3 bases are TGTGCCAGCAGGGACGCAGGGGGTAATCAGCCCCAGCATTTT.

The rearrangement links TRBV7-2 to TRBJ1-2; TRBD1 aligns across 8 bases. Germline CDR1 SGHTA, CDR2 FQGNSA. V gave up 2 bases and J gave up 5 bases; unmatched junction bases: 7. The CDR3 spans 15 residues. This CDR3 reads CASSLNPGGAYGYTF. The CDR3 coding sequence is TGTGCCAGCAGCTTAAACCCAGGGGGCGCGTATGGCTACACCTTC.

J is TRBJ2-7 and V is TRBV5-1; D unclear. The V end lost 4 bases, the J end lost 0 bases, and 11 bases lay between the germline ends. The CDR3 totals 14 residues. From germline, CDR1 is SGHRS and CDR2 YFSETQ. CDR3 sequence (DNA): TGCGCCAGCAGCCCCTCAACTGGCTCCTACGAGCAGTACGTC. Residues: CASSPSTGSYEQYV.

CDR3 residues: CASSPSQGSTGELFF. The DNA of the CDR3 is TGCGCCAGCAGCCCAAGCCAGGGCAGCACCGGGGAGCTGTTTTTT. V and J are TRBV4-3 and TRBJ2-2; D may be TRBD1 (5 bases). The germline gives CDR1 LGHNA, CDR2 YSLEER. V was cut by 4 bases and J by 4 bases, with 13 bases left in between. The CDR3 is 15 amino acids.

CDR3: CASSPRMGANTEAFF. CDR3 DNA sequence: TGCGCCAGCAGCCCCCGCATGGGGGCGAACACTGAAGCTTTCTTT. The rearrangement links TRBV5-1 to TRBJ1-1, with D possibly TRBD1 on 6 matching bases. Germline CDR1 and CDR2: SGHRS and YFSETQ. Trimming pared 4 bases from V and 1 base from J, leaving 14 bases between. CDR3 length equals 15 residues.

The chain carries TRBV4-2 and TRBJ2-1; D perhaps matches TRBD2 (6 bases). The CDR3 has 13 amino acids. V lost 4 bases and J 9 bases, leaving 13 bases between the germline ends. Looked up from germline, CDR1 is LGHNA and CDR2 is YNFKEQ. The CDR3 reads CASSPPGSGEQFF. The CDR3 bases are TGTGCCAGCAGCCCTCCCGGGAGCGGTGAGCAGTTCTTC.

V gene TRBV5-8 combines with J gene TRBJ1-5, with D hard to call. Per the germline V gene, CDR1 is SGHTS and CDR2 is YDEGEE. This CDR3 spans 14 amino acids. V was cut by 5 bases and J by 1 base, with 10 bases left in between. The CDR3 nucleotides are TGTGCCAGCAGGTCAACATGGAGCAATCAGCCCCAGCATTTT. It encodes CASRSTWSNQPQHF.

V gene TRBV7-2 combines with J gene TRBJ1-5; D call uncertain. The CDR3 is made up of 14 amino acids. CDR1 and CDR2 from the germline V gene are SGHTA and FQGNSA. The germline V and J ends were trimmed by 1 base and 5 bases, with 9 bases remaining between them. CDR3 region: CASSLGGLDQPQHF. The CDR3 DNA sequence: TGTGCCAGCAGCTTAGGAGGGTTAGATCAGCCCCAGCATTTT.

This chain links TRBV11-3 with TRBJ2-1, with 11 bases lining up with TRBD2. There are 17 residues in the CDR3. V shed 0 bases and J 10 bases; nucleotides not matched to a gene: 11. Per germline, CDR1 SGHNT and CDR2 YENEEA. CDR3 bases: TGTGCCAGCAGCTTAGATGGAGGGCTAGCGGGAGGAGCGGAGCAGTTCTTC. It codes for CASSLDGGLAGGAEQFF. The full variable domain, completed using reference TRBV11-3 and TRBJ2-1, is EAGVVQSPRYKIIEKKQPVAFWCNPISGHNTLYWYLQNLGQGPELLIRYENEEAVDDSQLPKDRFSAERLKGVDSTLKIQPAELGDSAVYLCASSLDGGLAGGAEQFFGPGTRLTVL.

This chain joins TRBV6-2 or TRBV6-3 and TRBJ2-1; TRBD1 matches 7 bases. Per germline, CDR1 MNHEY and CDR2 SVGEGT. This CDR3 spans 16 amino acids. Trimming removed 7 bases from V and 7 bases from J; junction bases left unmatched: 16. The chain's CDR3 is CASTPSGRGFDNEQFF. The DNA for the CDR3 is TGTGCCAGCACCCCGTCAGGCAGGGGGTTCGATAATGAGCAGTTCTTC.

The V call is TRBV7-2, the J call TRBJ2-1, with 10 bases matching TRBD1. Per the germline V gene, CDR1 is SGHTA and CDR2 is FQGNSA. Losses at the gene ends were 5 bases for V and 11 bases for J; bases not matched to a gene: 12. This CDR3 region has 15 residues. CDR3 nucleotide sequence: TGTGCCAGCAGCACCTCCGGGACAGGGGCCGAAAAGCAGTTCTTC. It translates to CASSTSGTGAEKQFF. Drawing the rest from reference TRBV7-2 and TRBJ2-1, the complete variable domain is GAGVSQSPSNKVTEKGKDVELRCDPISGHTALYWYRQSLGQGLEFLIYFQGNSAPDKSGLPSDRFSAERTGGSVSTLTIQRTQQEDSAVYLCASSTSGTGAEKQFFGPGTRLTVL.

J is TRBJ2-1 and V is TRBV6-1; TRBD2 matches at 8 bases. Germline assignment: CDR1 MNHNS and CDR2 SASEGT. J was trimmed by 8 bases and V by 2 bases; bases with no gene match: 8. The CDR3 is 15 amino acids. For the CDR3, the DNA is TGTGCCAGCAGTGAACGGGGGGCGGGAGGCCATGAGCAGTTCTTC. The encoded protein is CASSERGAGGHEQFF.

This clone was observed once. The chain links TRBV6-2 or TRBV6-3 to TRBJ2-7, with D tentatively TRBD2 (5 bases). Germline V gives CDR1 MNHEY, CDR2 SVGEGT. V lost 2 bases to trimming and J lost 4 bases, with 9 bases between them. CDR3 size: 13 residues. CDR3 in amino acids: CASSYRGIYEQYV. Written as DNA, the CDR3 is TGTGCCAGCAGTTACCGAGGGATTTACGAGCAGTACGTC.

The J gene is TRBJ1-1, the V gene TRBV27; 8 nucleotides match TRBD1. Germline loops: CDR1 MNHEY, CDR2 SMNVEV (reference sequence). The CDR3 is made up of 16 amino acids. With V trimmed by 5 bases and J by 0 bases, 8 bases remained unmatched. In DNA, the CDR3 is TGTGCCAGCAGTGCCGGACAGGGACGCCTGAACACTGAAGCTTTCTTT. It translates to CASSAGQGRLNTEAFF.

The J gene is TRBJ1-4, the V gene TRBV3-1 (or the pseudogene TRBV3-2), with TRBD1 identical over 7 bases. J gave up 6 bases and V 3 bases, and 7 bases lay outside the gene matches. Germline V CDR1 and CDR2: LGHDT, YNNKEL (reference sequence). CDR3 length: 15 amino acids. CDR3 region: CASSQTTGRHEKLFF. Here the CDR3 DNA reads TGTGCCAGCAGCCAGACGACAGGGAGACATGAAAAACTGTTTTTT.

The V and J genes are TRBV19 and TRBJ2-3, with 8 bases lining up with TRBD1. This CDR3 contains 17 residues. Germline CDR1 LNHDA, CDR2 SQIVND (reference sequence). The junction had 12 bases not matched to a gene; V was cut back by 5 bases and J by 2 bases. The CDR3 DNA reads TGTGCCAGTAGTGCCAGACCGGGACAGGCTTACACAGATACGCAGTATTTT. This codes for CASSARPGQAYTDTQYF.

The gene calls are TRBV5-4 and TRBJ2-3; D is unclear. Germline loops: CDR1 SGHNT, CDR2 YYREEE (reference sequence). The ends were cut back, 2 bases at V and 0 bases at J, with 4 bases in the middle. The CDR3 sequence is 13 residues long. CDR3 nucleotide sequence: TGTGCCAGCAGCTTCCGTAGCACAGATACGCAGTATTTT. As protein: CASSFRSTDTQYF. Looking up the rest from reference TRBV5-4 and TRBJ2-3 gives the full variable domain: ETGVTQSPTHLIKTRGQQVTLRCSSQSGHNTVSWYQQALGQGPQFIFQYYREEENGRGNFPPRFSGLQFPNYSSELNVNALELDDSALYLCASSFRSTDTQYFGPGTRLTVL.

The rearrangement links TRBV11-2 to TRBJ2-6; D is undetermined. Germline V gene sequence: CDR1 SGHAT, CDR2 FQNNGV. This CDR3 is 15 amino acids long. V lost 5 bases, J lost 0 bases, and 8 bases lay in between. The CDR3 bases are TGTGCCAGCAGCCCCCCGTCCTCTGGGGCCAACGTCCTGACTTTC. Its protein is CASSPPSSGANVLTF.

V gene TRBV29-1 combines with J gene TRBJ2-5; a possible D gene is TRBD2 (5 bases). Trimming cost V 7 bases and J 5 bases, with 14 bases left between them. The CDR3 extends over 12 amino acids. Germline assignment: CDR1 SQVTM and CDR2 ANQGSEA. The CDR3 nucleotides are TGCAGCGCTGGTGGGAGAGGTGAGACCCAGTACTTC. Amino acid sequence: CSAGGRGETQYF.

In DNA, the CDR3 is TGTGCCAGCAGCTTAGACCGGGAAGTGAGGGGCTACACCTTC. It yields the protein CASSLDREVRGYTF. The rearrangement joins TRBV11-3 to TRBJ1-2; no definite D call. The CDR3 loop spans 14 amino acids. Between the trimmed V and J ends, which lost 0 bases and 8 bases, there was a span of 13 bases. The V gene's germline CDR1 is SGHNT and CDR2 YENEEA.

The V call is TRBV11-3, the J call TRBJ1-4; D might be TRBD1 (5 bases). The CDR3 contains 16 residues. The germline V gene has CDR1 SGHNT and CDR2 YENEEA. The V and J ends lost 5 bases and 8 bases respectively, with 21 bases between them. CDR3 nucleotide sequence: TGTGCCAGCAGCCGGGGGAGGAGGGCTCAAACAGAAAAACTGTTTTTT. This sequence encodes CASSRGRRAQTEKLFF.

This clone was seen many times. J is TRBJ2-6 and V is TRBV2; no firm D call. Germline V gene lookup returns CDR1 SNHLY and CDR2 FYNNEI. This CDR3 has 14 residues. Trimming stripped 4 bases from V and 0 bases from J, with 4 bases between. CDR3 DNA: TGTGCCAGCAGTGTCAGCTCTGGGGCCAACGTCCTGACTTTC. This gives the protein CASSVSSGANVLTF.